This T cell receptor (beta chain) was sequenced during a study of T cells in Graves' hyperthyroidism and ophthalmopathy. CDR1 and CDR2 from the germline V gene are MNHEY and SVGAGI. The J segment lost 3 bases and the V segment lost 5 bases, leaving 3 bases of the junction unmatched. This CDR3 spans 16 amino acids. This clonotype has ten or more counts. Using RNA transcripts as the source, TCR beta CDR3 regions were amplified. The HTBI primer set served for first-round RT-PCR of the TCR CDR3. Using its own MiXCR run on the multiplex PCR reads, TCRdb lists one record per CDR3 protein. The table has 75,000 to 100,000 distinct CDR3 sequences, 35% to 45% seen once.

The receptor's source is a woman aged 25 to 45 with Graves' hyperthyroidism. The chain uses TRBV6-5 and TRBJ2-3; 15 bases map to TRBD2. Sequencing used peripheral blood or thyroid tissue (not recorded which). In nucleotides, the CDR3 is TGTGCCAGCAGTGTTGGGACTAGCGGGAGGACAGATACGCAGTATTTT. This gives the protein CASSVGTSGRTDTQYF.